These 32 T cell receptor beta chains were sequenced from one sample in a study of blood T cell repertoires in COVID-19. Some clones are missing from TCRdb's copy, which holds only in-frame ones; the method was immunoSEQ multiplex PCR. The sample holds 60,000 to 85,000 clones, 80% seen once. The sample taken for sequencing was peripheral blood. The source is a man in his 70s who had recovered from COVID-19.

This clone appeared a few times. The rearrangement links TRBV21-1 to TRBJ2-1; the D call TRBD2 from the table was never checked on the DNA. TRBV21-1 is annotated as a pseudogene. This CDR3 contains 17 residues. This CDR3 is CASSNGLAGASYNEQFF. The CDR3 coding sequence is TGTGCCAGCAGCAACGGACTAGCGGGGGCCTCGTACAATGAGCAGTTCTTC.

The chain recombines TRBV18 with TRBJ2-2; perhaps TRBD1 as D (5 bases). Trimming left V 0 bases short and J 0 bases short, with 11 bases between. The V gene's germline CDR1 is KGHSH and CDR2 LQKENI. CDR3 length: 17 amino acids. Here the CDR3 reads CASSPPSAGTNTGELFF. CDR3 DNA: TGTGCCAGCTCACCACCTTCAGCAGGGACGAACACCGGGGAGCTGTTTTTT.

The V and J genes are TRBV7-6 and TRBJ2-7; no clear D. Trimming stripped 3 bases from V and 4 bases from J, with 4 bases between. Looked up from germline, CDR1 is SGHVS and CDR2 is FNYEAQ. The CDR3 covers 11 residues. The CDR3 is CASSFSYEQYF. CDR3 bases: TGTGCCAGCAGCTTTTCTTACGAGCAGTACTTC.

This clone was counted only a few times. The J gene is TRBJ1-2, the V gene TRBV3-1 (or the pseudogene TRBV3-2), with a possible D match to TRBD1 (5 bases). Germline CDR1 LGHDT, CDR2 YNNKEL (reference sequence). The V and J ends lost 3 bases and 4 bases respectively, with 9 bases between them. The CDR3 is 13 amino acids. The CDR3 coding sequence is TGTGCCAGCAGCCAGGGCAGGGCCTATGGCTACACCTTC. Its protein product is CASSQGRAYGYTF.

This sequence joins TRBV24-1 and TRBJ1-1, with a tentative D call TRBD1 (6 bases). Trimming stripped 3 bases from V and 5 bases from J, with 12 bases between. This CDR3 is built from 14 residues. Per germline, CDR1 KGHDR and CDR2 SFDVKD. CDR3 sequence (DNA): TGTGCCACCAGTGATCCGGGAAGGGGGACTGAAGCTTTCTTT. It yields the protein CATSDPGRGTEAFF.

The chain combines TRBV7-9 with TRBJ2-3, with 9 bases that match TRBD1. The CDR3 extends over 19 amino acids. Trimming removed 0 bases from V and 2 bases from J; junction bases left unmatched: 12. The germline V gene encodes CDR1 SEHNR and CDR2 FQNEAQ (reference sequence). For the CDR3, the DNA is TGTGCCAGCAGCTTAGCCCAGGGACAGGGTAAGGTCTTCACAGATACGCAGTATTTT. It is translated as CASSLAQGQGKVFTDTQYF.

Written as DNA, the CDR3 is TGCGCCAGCAGCTTGGACTATGGACAAAGAGAGACCCAGTACTTC. It specifies CASSLDYGQRETQYF. The chain uses TRBV5-1 and TRBJ2-5; tentatively, D is TRBD1 (5 bases). The CDR3 runs 15 residues. Germline V gives CDR1 SGHRS, CDR2 YFSETQ. V lost 0 bases and J lost 4, with 13 bases in between.

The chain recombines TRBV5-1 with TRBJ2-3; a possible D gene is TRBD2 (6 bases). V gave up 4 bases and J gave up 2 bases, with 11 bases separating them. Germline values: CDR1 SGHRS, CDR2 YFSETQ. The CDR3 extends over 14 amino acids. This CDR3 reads CASSAAGHTDTQYF. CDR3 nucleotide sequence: TGCGCCAGCAGCGCAGCGGGCCACACAGATACGCAGTATTTT.

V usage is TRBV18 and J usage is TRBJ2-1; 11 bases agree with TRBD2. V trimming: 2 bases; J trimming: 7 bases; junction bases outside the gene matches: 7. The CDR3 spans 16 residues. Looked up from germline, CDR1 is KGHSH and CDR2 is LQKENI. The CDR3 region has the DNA TGTGCCAGCTCACCAGCCCTAGCGGGGGGCGATAATGAGCAGTTCTTC. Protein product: CASSPALAGGDNEQFF.

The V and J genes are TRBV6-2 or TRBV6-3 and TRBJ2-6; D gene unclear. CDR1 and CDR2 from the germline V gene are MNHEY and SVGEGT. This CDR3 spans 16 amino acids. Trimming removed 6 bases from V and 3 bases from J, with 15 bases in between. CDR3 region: CASSSPRVDGANVLTF. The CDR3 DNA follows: TGTGCCAGCAGCTCGCCCCGGGTGGATGGGGCCAACGTCCTGACTTTC.

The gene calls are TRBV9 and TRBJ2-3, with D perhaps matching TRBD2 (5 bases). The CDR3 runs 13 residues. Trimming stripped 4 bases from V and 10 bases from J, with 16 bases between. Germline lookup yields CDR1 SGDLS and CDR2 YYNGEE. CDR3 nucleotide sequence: TGTGCCAGCAGCCTCTCGAGGGTGGAGGCGCAGTATTTT. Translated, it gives CASSLSRVEAQYF. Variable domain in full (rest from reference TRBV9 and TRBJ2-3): DSGVTQTPKHLITATGQRVTLRCSPRSGDLSVYWYQQSLDQGLQFLIQYYNGEERAKGNILERFSAQQFPDLHSELNLSSLELGDSALYFCASSLSRVEAQYFGPGTRLTVL.

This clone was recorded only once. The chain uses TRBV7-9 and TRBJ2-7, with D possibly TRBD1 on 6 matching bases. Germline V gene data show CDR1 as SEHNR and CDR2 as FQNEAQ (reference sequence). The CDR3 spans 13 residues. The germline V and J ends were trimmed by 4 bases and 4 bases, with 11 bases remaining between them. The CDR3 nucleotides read TGTGCCAGCAGCTCGCGGACAGATTACGAGCAGTACTTC. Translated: CASSSRTDYEQYF.

CDR3 nucleotides: TGTGCCAGTAGTATATATTTCGGTAGCGGCGAAGCTTTCTTT. This gives the protein CASSIYFGSGEAFF. This chain uses TRBV19 with TRBJ1-1; D is undetermined. From germline, CDR1 is LNHDA and CDR2 SQIVND (reference sequence). CDR3 length: 14 residues. V was trimmed by 2 bases and J by 8 bases, leaving 15 bases between them.

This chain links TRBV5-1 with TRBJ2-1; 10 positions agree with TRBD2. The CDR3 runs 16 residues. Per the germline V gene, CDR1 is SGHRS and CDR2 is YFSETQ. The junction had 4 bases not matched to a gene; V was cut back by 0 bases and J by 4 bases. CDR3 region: CASSLVVAGGYNEQFF. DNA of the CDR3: TGCGCCAGCAGCTTGGTTGTAGCGGGGGGTTACAATGAGCAGTTCTTC.

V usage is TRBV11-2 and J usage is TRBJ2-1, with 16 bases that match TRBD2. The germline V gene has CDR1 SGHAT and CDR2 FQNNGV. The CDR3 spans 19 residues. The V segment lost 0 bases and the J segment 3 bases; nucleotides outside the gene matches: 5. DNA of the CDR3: TGTGCCAGCAGCTTAGATCCGGGACTAGCGGGGGGGCGCTACAATGAGCAGTTCTTC. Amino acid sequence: CASSLDPGLAGGRYNEQFF.

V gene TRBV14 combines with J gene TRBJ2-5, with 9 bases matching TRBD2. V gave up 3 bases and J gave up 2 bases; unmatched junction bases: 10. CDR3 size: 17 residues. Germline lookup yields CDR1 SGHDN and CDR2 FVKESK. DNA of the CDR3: TGTGCCAGCAGCCACGGGAGACTAGCGGAAATACAAGAGACCCAGTACTTC. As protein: CASSHGRLAEIQETQYF.

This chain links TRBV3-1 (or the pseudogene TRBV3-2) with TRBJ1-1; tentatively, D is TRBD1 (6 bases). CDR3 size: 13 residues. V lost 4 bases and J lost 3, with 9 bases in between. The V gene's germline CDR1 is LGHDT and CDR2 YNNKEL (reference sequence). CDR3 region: CASSLRTDTEAFF. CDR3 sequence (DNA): TGTGCCAGCAGCCTTCGGACAGACACTGAAGCTTTCTTT.

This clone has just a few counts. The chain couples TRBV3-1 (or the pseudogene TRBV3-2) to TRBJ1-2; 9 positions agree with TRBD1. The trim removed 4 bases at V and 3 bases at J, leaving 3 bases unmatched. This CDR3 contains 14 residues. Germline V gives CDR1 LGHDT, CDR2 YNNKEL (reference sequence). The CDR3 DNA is TGTGCCAGCAGCCCCCGGGACAGGGACTATGGCTACACCTTC. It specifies CASSPRDRDYGYTF.

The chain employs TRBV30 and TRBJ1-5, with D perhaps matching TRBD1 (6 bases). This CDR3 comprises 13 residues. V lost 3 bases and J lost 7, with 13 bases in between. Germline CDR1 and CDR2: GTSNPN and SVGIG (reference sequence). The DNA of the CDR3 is TGTGCCTGGAGGGACAGTGAACTGCAGCCCCAGCATTTT. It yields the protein CAWRDSELQPQHF.

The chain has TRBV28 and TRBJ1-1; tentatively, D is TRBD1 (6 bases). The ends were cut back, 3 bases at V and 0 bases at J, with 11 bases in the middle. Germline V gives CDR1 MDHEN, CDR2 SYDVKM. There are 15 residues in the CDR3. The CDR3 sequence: CASSLGAGMNTEAFF. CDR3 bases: TGTGCCAGCAGTTTGGGGGCTGGGATGAACACTGAAGCTTTCTTT. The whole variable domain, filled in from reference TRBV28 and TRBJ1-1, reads DVKVTQSSRYLVKRTGEKVFLECVQDMDHENMFWYRQDPGLGLRLIYFSYDVKMKEKGDIPEGYSVSREKKERFSLILESASTNQTSMYLCASSLGAGMNTEAFFGQGTRLTVV.

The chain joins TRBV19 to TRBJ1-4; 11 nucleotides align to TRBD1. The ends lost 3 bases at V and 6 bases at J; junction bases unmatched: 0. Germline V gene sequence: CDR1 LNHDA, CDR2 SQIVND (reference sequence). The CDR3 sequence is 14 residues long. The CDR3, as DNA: TGTGCCAGTAGTATGGGACAGGGGGATGAAAAACTGTTTTTT. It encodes CASSMGQGDEKLFF.

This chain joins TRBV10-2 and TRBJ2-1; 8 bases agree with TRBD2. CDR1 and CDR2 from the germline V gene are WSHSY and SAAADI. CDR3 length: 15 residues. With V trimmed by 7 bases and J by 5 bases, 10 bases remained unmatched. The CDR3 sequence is CASNSGLEGHNEQFF. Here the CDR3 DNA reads TGCGCCAGCAACTCGGGACTAGAGGGGCACAATGAGCAGTTCTTC.

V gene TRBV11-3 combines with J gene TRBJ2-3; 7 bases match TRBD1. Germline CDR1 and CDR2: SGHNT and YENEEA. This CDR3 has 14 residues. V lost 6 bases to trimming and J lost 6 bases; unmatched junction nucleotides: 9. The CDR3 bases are TGTGCCAGCAGTCCCGGGACAGTTCGGGATACGCAGTATTTT. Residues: CASSPGTVRDTQYF.

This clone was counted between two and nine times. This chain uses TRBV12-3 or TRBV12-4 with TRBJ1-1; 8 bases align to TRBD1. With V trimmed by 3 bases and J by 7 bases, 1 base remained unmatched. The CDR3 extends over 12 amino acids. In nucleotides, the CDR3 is TGTGCCAGCAGTTTTGGACAGGGTGAAGCTTTCTTT. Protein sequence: CASSFGQGEAFF.

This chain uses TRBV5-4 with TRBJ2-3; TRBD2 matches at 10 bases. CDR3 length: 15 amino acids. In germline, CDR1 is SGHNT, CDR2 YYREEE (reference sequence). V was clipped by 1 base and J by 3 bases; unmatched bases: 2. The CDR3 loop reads CASSLSSGGTDTQYF. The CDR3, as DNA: TGTGCCAGCAGCTTGAGTAGCGGGGGGACAGATACGCAGTATTTT. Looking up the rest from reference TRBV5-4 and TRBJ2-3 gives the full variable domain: ETGVTQSPTHLIKTRGQQVTLRCSSQSGHNTVSWYQQALGQGPQFIFQYYREEENGRGNFPPRFSGLQFPNYSSELNVNALELDDSALYLCASSLSSGGTDTQYFGPGTRLTVL.

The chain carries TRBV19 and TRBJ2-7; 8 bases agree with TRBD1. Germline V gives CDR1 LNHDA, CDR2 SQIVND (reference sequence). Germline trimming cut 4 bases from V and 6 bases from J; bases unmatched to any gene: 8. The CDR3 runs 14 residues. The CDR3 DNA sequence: TGTGCCAGTAGTACACAGGGACAGGCTGGCGAGCAGTACTTC. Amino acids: CASSTQGQAGEQYF.

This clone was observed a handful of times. The CDR3 is CATSRDPNGRTPYEQYF. For the CDR3, the DNA is TGTGCCACCAGCAGAGATCCAAACGGGAGGACTCCCTACGAGCAGTACTTC. This chain uses TRBV15 with TRBJ2-7, with 7 bases aligning to TRBD2. This CDR3 is built from 17 residues. The V gene's germline CDR1 is LNHNV and CDR2 YYDKDF (reference sequence). Germline trimming cut 0 bases from V and 2 bases from J; bases unmatched to any gene: 10.

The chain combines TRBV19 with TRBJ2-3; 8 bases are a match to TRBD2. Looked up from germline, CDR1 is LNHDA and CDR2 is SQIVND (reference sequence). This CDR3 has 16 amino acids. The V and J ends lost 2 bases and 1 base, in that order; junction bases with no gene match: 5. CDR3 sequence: CASSIREGGRTDTQYF. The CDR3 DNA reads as TGTGCCAGTAGTATACGGGAGGGGGGGCGCACAGATACGCAGTATTTT.

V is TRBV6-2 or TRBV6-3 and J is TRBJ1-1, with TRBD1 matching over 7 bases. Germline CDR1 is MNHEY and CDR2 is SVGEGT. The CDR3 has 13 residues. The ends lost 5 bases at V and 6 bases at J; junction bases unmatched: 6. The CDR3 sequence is CASSQDRISEAFF. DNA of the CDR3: TGTGCCAGCAGTCAGGACAGGATCTCTGAAGCTTTCTTT.

Here the CDR3 DNA reads TGTGCCAGCAGCTTATTGAGAGACACCATATATTTT. It translates to CASSLLRDTIYF. J is TRBJ1-3 and V is TRBV7-9; D gene uncertain. This CDR3 is built from 12 residues. Germline CDR1 SEHNR, CDR2 FQNEAQ (reference sequence). Trimming pared 2 bases from V and 8 bases from J, leaving 7 bases between. Looking up the rest from reference TRBV7-9 and TRBJ1-3 gives the full variable domain: DTGVSQNPRHKITKRGQNVTFRCDPISEHNRLYWYRQTLGQGPEFLTYFQNEAQLEKSRLLSDRFSAERPKGSFSTLEIQRTEQGDSAMYLCASSLLRDTIYFGEGSWLTVV.

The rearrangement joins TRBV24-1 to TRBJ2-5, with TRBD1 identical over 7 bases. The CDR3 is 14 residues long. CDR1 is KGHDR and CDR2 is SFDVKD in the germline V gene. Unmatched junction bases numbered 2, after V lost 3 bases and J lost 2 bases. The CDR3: CATSDGTVQETQYF. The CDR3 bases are TGTGCCACCAGTGATGGGACAGTGCAAGAGACCCAGTACTTC.

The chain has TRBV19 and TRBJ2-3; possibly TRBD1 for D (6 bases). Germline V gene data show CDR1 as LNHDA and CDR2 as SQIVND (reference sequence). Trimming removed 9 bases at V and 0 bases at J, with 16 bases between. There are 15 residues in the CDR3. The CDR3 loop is CASQNRAASTDTQYF. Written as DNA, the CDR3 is TGTGCCAGCCAAAACAGGGCAGCTAGCACAGATACGCAGTATTTT.